This record looks at one T cell receptor beta chain sequence and its context. This sample is drawn from a study of blood T cell repertoires in COVID-19. Across the study: Collection of acute and convalescent COVID-19 samples took place in the United States, Italy and Spain. PBMCs, B-cell-depleted T cells, or T cells were the source of the cDNA or gDNA that made up the material.

Losses at the gene ends were 2 bases for V and 4 bases for J; bases not matched to a gene: 4. This CDR3 spans 16 amino acids. CDR1 is SNHLY and CDR2 is FYNNEI in the germline V gene. The table came from immunoSEQ multiplex PCR; TCRdb's copy has only in-frame clones and leaves some out. The top ten clones hold roughly 3.4% of a sample with about 140,000 clones, 65% to 80% of them seen once. The TCR was taken from a man aged 60 to 75 with acute or convalescent COVID-19. Specimen: peripheral blood. The chain employs TRBV2 and TRBJ2-2, with 10 bases aligning to TRBD1. CDR3 nucleotides: TGTGCCAGCAGTGAAAGGGACAGGGGATTCACCGGGGAGCTGTTTTTT. It specifies CASSERDRGFTGELFF.